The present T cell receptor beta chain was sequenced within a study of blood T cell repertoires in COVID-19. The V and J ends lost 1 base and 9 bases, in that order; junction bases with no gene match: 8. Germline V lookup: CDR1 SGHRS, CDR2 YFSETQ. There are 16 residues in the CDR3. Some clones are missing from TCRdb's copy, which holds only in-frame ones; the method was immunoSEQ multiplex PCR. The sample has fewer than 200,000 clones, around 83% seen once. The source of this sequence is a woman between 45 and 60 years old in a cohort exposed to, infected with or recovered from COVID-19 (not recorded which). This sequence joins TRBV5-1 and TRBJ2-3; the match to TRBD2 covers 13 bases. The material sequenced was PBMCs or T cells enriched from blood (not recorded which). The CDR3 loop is CASSLTSGREAGTQYF. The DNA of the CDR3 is TGCGCCAGCAGCTTGACTAGCGGGAGGGAAGCGGGAACGCAGTATTTT.